The following is a T cell receptor beta chain sequence with its context. No antigen is known for it. PBMCs were obtained from about 9.9 ml fresh peripheral blood. The sample originates from a study of T cells in Graves' hyperthyroidism and ophthalmopathy. The CDR3 regions of TCR beta were amplified from RNA transcripts. Using the HTBI primer set, a first-round RT-PCR was run on the TCR CDR3. TCRdb ran MiXCR on the multiplex PCR reads and lists one entry per CDR3 protein. The sample lists roughly 350,000 distinct CDR3 sequences, approximately 13% occurring once. CDR1 is SNHLY and CDR2 is FYNNEI in the germline V gene. V dropped 2 bases and J dropped 4 bases, with 13 bases sitting between them. This CDR3 is 15 amino acids long. Study-level points and caveats: Median prediction lead before ophthalmopathy onset was 5.5 to 7 months with the model. A 13 V-J model separated ophthalmopathy from stable hyperthyroidism. Most thyroid clonotypes expanded above 0.001 were also detected in blood.

What was sequenced was blood. The rearrangement joins TRBV2 to TRBJ2-3; D gene uncertain. The source is a woman between 40 and 55 years old with Graves' ophthalmopathy. The CDR3 protein is CASSEQYLGSDTQYF. The DNA of the CDR3 is TGTGCCAGCAGTGAACAGTATTTAGGTTCAGATACGCAGTATTTT.